The 3 T cell receptor beta chains below were found in one sample sequenced in a study of cytomegalovirus exposure and HLA in healthy donors. Primers included in the PCR were 60 Vbeta and 13 Jbeta primers. Sequencing used immunoSEQ multiplex PCR; TCRdb keeps in-frame clones, though not all of them. The repertoire holds around 160,000 clones, with over 75% as singletons. The material sequenced was PBMCs. The receptors were gathered from a man between 18 and 35 years old in good health and CMV-seropositive.

CDR3 DNA: TGTGCCAGCAGTACCCCGACAGGGGACGAGCAGTACTTC. Translating gives CASSTPTGDEQYF. The chain employs TRBV6-6 and TRBJ2-7; 8 nucleotides align to TRBD1. Germline V gene sequence: CDR1 MNHNY, CDR2 SVGAGI (reference sequence). CDR3 length equals 13 residues. The J segment lost 5 bases and the V segment lost 5 bases, leaving 5 bases of the junction unmatched.

The rearrangement joins TRBV9 to TRBJ2-1, with 9 bases identical to TRBD2. Germline CDR1 reads SGDLS; CDR2 reads YYNGEE. V lost 0 bases to trimming and J lost 7 bases; unmatched junction nucleotides: 8. The CDR3 runs 16 residues. CDR3 amino acids: CASSVGGGENWNEQFF. The CDR3 bases are TGTGCCAGCAGCGTAGGCGGGGGGGAGAATTGGAATGAGCAGTTCTTC.

The rearrangement joins TRBV14 to TRBJ2-6; no clear D. The CDR3 has 16 amino acids. CDR1 SGHDN and CDR2 FVKESK come from the germline V gene. Trimming took 0 bases from V and 0 from J, leaving 6 bases between them. The CDR3 DNA reads TGTGCCAGCAGCCAAGATCTTCCCTCTGGGGCCAACGTCCTGACTTTC. It encodes CASSQDLPSGANVLTF.